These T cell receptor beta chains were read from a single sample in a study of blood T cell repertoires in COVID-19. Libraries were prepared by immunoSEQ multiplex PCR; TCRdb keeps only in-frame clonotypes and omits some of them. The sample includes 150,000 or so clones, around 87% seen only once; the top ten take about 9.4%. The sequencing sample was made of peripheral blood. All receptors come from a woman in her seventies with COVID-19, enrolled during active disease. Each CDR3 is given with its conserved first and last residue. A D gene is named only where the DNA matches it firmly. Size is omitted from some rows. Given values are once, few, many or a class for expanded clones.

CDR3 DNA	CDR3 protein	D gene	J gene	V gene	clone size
TGTGCCAGCAGCGCGGGTGTTCCCGGTAACTATGGCTACACCTTC	CASSAGVPGNYGYTF	-	TRBJ1-2	TRBV28	-
TGTGCCAGCAGGGCCGGGACTAGCGGCTCCTACGAGCAGTACTTC	CASRAGTSGSYEQYF	TRBD2	TRBJ2-7	TRBV27	-
TGTGCCAGCTCCCTCGGGACTTCGGCGGAAAAACTGTTTTTT	CASSLGTSAEKLFF	-	TRBJ1-4	TRBV18	-
TGTGCTGTCCAGGGGACGAATGGCTACACCTTC	CAVQGTNGYTF	-	TRBJ1-2	TRBV7-7	-
TGTGCCATCACCAGACAGCCGAACACTGAAGCTTTCTTT	CAITRQPNTEAFF	-	TRBJ1-1	TRBV10-3	-
TGTGCCAGCAGCTCCGGACAGGGAGGGAGTGAAAAACTGTTTTTT	CASSSGQGGSEKLFF	TRBD1	TRBJ1-4	TRBV5-8	-
TGTGCCAGCAGCCATCTATACTCAGGGGGCGCAGACACTGAAGCTTTCTTT	CASSHLYSGGADTEAFF	TRBD1	TRBJ1-1	TRBV4-2	-
TGCGCCAGCAGCCAAGCAGGTGGAACCCAGCCCCAGCATTTT	CASSQAGGTQPQHF	-	TRBJ1-5	TRBV4-1	-
TGCGCCAGCAGCTTGGGGGACAGGTCTAACTATGGCTACACCTTC	CASSLGDRSNYGYTF	TRBD1	TRBJ1-2	TRBV5-1	-
TGTGCCAGCAGTACGACTCGGACAGGGTCTGGAAACACCATATATTTT	CASSTTRTGSGNTIYF	TRBD1	TRBJ1-3	TRBV6-2/TRBV6-3	-
TGTGCCAGCAACAGCCGACCCTTCAACGAGCAGTACTTC	CASNSRPFNEQYF	-	TRBJ2-7	TRBV2	-
TGCGCCAGCAGCTTTGACAGGGGGCGAGGCGCACCCACTGAAGCTTTCTTT	CASSFDRGRGAPTEAFF	TRBD1	TRBJ1-1	TRBV5-1	few
TGTGCCAGCAATTCCGGGGGTGGGGAGACCCAGTACTTC	CASNSGGGETQYF	-	TRBJ2-5	TRBV5-4	-
TGTGCCAGTAGTATGTTGGGCGAGACCCAGTACTTC	CASSMLGETQYF	-	TRBJ2-5	TRBV19	once
TGTGCCAGCAGCCCAGGAAACACCATATATTTT	CASSPGNTIYF	-	TRBJ1-3	TRBV3-1/TRBV3-2	-
TGTGCCAGCAGCGAGAGTGCTACGGGGGACGACCTCTACGAGCAGTACTTC	CASSESATGDDLYEQYF	-	TRBJ2-7	TRBV9	-